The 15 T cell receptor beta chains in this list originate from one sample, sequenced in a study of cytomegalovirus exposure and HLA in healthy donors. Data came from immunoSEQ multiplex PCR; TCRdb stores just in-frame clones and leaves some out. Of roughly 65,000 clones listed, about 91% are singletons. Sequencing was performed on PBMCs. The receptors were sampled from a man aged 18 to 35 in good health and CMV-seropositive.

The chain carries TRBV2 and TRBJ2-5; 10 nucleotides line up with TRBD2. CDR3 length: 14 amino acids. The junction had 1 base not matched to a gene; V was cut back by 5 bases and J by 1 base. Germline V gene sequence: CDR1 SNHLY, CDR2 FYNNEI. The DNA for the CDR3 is TGTGCCAGCAGTACTAGCGGGGCCCAAGAGACCCAGTACTTC. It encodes CASSTSGAQETQYF.

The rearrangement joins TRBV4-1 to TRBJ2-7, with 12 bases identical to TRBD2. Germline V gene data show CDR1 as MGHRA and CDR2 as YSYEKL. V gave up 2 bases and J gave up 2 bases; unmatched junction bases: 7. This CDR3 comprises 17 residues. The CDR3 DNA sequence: TGCGCCAGCAGCCAAAACGGACTAGCGGGGCCTACCTACGAGCAGTACTTC. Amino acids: CASSQNGLAGPTYEQYF.

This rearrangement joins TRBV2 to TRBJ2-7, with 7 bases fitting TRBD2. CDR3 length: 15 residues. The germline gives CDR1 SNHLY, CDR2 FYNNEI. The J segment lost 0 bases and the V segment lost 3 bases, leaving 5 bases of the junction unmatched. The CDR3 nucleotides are TGTGCCAGCAGTGATTTAGCGGGTACCTCCTACGAGCAGTACTTC. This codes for CASSDLAGTSYEQYF.

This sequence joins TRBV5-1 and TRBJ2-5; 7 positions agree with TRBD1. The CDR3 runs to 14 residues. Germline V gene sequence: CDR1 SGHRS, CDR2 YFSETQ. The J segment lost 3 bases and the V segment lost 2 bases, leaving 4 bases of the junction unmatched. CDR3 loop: CASSLTRGKETQYF. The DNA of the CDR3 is TGCGCCAGCAGCTTAACCAGGGGGAAAGAGACCCAGTACTTC.

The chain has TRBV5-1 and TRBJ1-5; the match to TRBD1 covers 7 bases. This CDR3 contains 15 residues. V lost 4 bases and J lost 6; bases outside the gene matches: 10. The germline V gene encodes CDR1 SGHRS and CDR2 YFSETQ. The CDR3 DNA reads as TGCGCCAGCAGCCTGACAGGGCCGGAGGTTCAGCCCCAGCATTTT. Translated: CASSLTGPEVQPQHF.

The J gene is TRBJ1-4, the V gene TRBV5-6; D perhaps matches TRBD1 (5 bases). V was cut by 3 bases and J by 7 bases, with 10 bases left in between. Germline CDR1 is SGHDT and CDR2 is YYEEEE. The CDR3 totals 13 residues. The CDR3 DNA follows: TGTGCCAGCAGCTCCGGGGACTCTGAAAAACTGTTTTTT. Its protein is CASSSGDSEKLFF.

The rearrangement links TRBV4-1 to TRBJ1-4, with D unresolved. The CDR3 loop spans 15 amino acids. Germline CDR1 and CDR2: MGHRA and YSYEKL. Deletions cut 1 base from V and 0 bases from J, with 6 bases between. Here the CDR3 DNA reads TGCGCCAGCAGCCAAGCGGCGGCAACTAATGAAAAACTGTTTTTT. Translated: CASSQAAATNEKLFF.

The CDR3 nucleotides read TGTGCCAGCAGTGAGTCCCCGAGGCCCTACGAGCAGTACTTC. Its protein is CASSESPRPYEQYF. The chain links TRBV6-1 to TRBJ2-7; D unresolved. There are 14 residues in the CDR3. CDR1 MNHNS and CDR2 SASEGT come from the germline V gene. Trimming left V 3 bases short and J 2 bases short, with 11 bases between.

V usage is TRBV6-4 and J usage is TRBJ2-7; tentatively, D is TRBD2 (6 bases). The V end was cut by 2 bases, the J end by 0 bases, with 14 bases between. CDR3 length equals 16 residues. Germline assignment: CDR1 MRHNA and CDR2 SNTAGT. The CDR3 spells CASSDRRGLVSYEQYF. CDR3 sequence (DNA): TGTGCCAGCAGTGACCGACGGGGACTGGTCTCCTACGAGCAGTACTTC.

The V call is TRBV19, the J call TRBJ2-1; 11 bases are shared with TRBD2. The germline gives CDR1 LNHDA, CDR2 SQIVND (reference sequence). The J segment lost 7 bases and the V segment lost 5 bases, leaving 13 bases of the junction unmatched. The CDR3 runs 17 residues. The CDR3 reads CASSLLIAGGPGNEQFF. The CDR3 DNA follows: TGTGCCAGTAGTCTTCTTATAGCGGGAGGGCCGGGTAATGAGCAGTTCTTC.

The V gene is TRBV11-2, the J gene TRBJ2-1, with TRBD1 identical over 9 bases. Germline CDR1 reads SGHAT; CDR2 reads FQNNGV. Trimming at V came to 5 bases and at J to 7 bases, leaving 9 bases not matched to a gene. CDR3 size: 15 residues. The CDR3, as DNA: TGTGCCAGCAGCCAAAGGACAGGGGAAGGAAATGAGCAGTTCTTC. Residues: CASSQRTGEGNEQFF.

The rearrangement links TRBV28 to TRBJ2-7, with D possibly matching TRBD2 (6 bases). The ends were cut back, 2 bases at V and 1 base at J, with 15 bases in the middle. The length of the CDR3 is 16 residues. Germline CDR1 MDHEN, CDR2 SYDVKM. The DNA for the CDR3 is TGTGCCAGCAGTTTAAGATCGGCGGGGCTATCCTACGAGCAGTACTTC. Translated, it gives CASSLRSAGLSYEQYF.

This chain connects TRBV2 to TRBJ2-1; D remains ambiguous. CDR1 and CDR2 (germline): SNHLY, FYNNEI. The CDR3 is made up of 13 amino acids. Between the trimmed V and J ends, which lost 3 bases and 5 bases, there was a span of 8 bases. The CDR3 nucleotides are TGTGCCAGCAGTGATTCCCCCAACAATGAGCAGTTCTTC. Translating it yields CASSDSPNNEQFF.

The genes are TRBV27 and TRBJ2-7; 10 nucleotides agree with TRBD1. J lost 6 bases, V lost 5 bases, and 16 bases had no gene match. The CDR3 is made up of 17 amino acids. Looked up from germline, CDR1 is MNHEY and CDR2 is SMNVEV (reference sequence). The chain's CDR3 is CASSPTRDRGSWGEQYF. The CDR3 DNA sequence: TGTGCCAGCAGTCCAACCCGGGACAGGGGTTCCTGGGGCGAGCAGTACTTC.

The CDR3 loop is CASSLLRTSGIPYEQYF. The CDR3, as DNA: TGTGCCAGCAGTTTATTACGGACTAGCGGGATCCCCTACGAGCAGTACTTC. The V gene is TRBV28, the J gene TRBJ2-7; 12 nucleotides align to TRBD2. The CDR3 contains 17 residues. CDR1 and CDR2 from the germline V gene are MDHEN and SYDVKM. Trimming cost V 1 base and J 2 bases; bases outside gene matches: 6.